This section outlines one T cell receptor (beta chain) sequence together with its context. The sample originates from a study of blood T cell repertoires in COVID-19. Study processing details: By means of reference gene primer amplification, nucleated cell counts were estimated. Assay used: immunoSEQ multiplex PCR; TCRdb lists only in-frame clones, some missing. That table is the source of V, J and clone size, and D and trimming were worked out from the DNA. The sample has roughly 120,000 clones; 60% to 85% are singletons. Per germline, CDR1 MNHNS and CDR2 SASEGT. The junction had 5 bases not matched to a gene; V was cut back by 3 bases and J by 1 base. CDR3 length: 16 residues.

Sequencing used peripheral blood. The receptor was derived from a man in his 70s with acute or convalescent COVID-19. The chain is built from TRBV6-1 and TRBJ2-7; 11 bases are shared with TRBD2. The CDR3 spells CASSEGLAVDSYEQYF. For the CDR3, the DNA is TGTGCCAGCAGTGAGGGACTAGCGGTCGATTCCTACGAGCAGTACTTC.